The T cell receptor beta chain under discussion was sequenced for a study of neoadjuvant anti-PD-1 for oral cavity cancer. Note on this clone: Its specificity is unknown.

No culture or expansion preceded analysis of these blood cells. Clones were sequenced by immunoSEQ multiplex PCR, and TCRdb holds only the in-frame ones, with some missing. The sample shows about 72,000 clones, about four fifths of them seen only once. Trimming removed 4 bases at V and 3 bases at J, with 16 bases between. Germline V lookup: CDR1 SGHDT, CDR2 YYEEEE. The length of the CDR3 is 15 residues. Overall study findings and caveats: Treg/Th17 ratio rose with pretreatment blood and fell with post-treatment tumor TCRbeta clonality. Post-nivolumab, blood T cell clonality was significantly elevated in non-responders.

The chain employs TRBV5-6 and TRBJ1-1; D gene uncertain. The sample was PBMCs, taken before nivolumab (anti-PD-1) treatment. This receptor was taken from a person aged 35-79 years with oral cavity squamous cell carcinoma. CDR3 nucleotide sequence: TGTGCCAGCAGCCCCCCGAGAGGCGACGACACTGAAGCTTTCTTT. Protein sequence: CASSPPRGDDTEAFF.